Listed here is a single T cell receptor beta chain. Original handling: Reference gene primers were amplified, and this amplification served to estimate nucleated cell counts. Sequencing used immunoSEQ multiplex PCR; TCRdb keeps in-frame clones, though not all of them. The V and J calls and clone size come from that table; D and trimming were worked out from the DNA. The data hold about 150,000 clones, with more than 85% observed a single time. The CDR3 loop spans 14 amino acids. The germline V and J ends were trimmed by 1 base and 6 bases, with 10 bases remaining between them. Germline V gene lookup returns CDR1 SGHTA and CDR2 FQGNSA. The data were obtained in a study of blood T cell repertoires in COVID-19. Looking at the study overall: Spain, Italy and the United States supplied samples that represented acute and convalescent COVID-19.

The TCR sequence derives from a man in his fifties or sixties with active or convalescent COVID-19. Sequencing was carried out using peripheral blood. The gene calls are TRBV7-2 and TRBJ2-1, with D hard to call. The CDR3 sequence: CASSLGVQTNEQFF. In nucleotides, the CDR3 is TGTGCCAGCAGCTTAGGGGTACAGACCAATGAGCAGTTCTTC.